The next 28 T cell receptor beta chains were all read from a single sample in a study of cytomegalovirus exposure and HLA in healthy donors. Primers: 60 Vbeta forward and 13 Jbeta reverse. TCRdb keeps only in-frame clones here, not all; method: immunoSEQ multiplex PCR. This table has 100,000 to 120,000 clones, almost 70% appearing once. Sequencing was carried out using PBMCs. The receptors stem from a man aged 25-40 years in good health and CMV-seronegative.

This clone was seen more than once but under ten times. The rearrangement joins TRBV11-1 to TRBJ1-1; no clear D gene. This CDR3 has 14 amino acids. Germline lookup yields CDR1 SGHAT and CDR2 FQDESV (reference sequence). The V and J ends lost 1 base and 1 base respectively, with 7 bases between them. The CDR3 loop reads CASSLDMWNTEAFF. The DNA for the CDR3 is TGTGCCAGCAGCTTAGATATGTGGAACACTGAAGCTTTCTTT.

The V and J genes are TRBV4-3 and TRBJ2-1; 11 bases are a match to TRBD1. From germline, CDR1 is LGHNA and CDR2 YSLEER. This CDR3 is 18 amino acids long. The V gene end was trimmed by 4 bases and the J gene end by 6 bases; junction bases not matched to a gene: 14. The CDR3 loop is CASSRRGPGQGAINEQFF. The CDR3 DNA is TGCGCCAGCAGCCGAAGGGGCCCAGGACAGGGGGCGATCAATGAGCAGTTCTTC.

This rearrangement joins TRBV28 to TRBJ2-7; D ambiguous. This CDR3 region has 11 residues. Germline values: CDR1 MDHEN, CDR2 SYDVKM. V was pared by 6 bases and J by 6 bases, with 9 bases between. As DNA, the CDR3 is TGTGCCAGCAGCTACTCTCTCGAGCAGTACTTC. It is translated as CASSYSLEQYF.

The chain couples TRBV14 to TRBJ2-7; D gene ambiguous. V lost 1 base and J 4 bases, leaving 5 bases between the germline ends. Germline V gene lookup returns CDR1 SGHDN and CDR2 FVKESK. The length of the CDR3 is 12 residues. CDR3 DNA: TGTGCCAGCAGCCAAGTTAAATACGAGCAGTACTTC. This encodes CASSQVKYEQYF.

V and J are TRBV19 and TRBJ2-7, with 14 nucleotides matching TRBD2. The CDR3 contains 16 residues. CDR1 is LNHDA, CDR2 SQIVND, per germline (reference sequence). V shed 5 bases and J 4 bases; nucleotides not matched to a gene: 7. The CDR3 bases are TGTGCCAGTAGTTCCCCCGGGACTAGCGGGAGTTACGAGCAGTACTTC. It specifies CASSSPGTSGSYEQYF.

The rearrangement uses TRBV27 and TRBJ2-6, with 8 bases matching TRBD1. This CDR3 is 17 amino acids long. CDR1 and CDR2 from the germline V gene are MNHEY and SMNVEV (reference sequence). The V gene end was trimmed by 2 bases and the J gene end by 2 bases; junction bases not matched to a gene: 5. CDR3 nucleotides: TGTGCCAGCAGTTTACATCCGGACAGGGCTGGGGCCAACGTCCTGACTTTC. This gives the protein CASSLHPDRAGANVLTF.

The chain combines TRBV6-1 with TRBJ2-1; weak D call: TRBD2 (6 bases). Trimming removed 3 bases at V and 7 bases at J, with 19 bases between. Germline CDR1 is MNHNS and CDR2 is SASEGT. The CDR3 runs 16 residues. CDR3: CASSDPRGWGRNEQFF. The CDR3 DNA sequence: TGTGCCAGCAGTGACCCAAGGGGTTGGGGGAGGAATGAGCAGTTCTTC.

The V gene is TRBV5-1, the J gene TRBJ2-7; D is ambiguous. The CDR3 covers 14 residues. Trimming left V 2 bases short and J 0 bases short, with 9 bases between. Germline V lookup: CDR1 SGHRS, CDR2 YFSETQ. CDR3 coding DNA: TGCGCCAGCAGCTTCGAGACGGGCTCCTACGAGCAGTACTTC. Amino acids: CASSFETGSYEQYF.

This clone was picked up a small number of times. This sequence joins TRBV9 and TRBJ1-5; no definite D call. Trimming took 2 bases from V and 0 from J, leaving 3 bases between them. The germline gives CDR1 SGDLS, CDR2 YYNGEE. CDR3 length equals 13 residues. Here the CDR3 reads CASSVYSNQPQHF. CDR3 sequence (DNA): TGTGCCAGCAGCGTGTATAGCAATCAGCCCCAGCATTTT.

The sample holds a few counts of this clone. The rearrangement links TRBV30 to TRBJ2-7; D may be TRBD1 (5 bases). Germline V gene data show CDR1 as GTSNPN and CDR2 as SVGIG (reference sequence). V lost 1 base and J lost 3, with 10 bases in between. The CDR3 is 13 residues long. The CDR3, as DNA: TGTGCCTGGAGTGACAGGCCTCTCTACGAGCAGTACTTC. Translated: CAWSDRPLYEQYF.

The CDR3 coding sequence is TGTGCCAGTAGTAGCGGCGCGGACTGGAGCTCCTACAATGAGCAGTTCTTC. This codes for CASSSGADWSSYNEQFF. The chain employs TRBV19 and TRBJ2-1; a weak D match, TRBD2 (5 bases). The CDR3 is 17 amino acids. V lost 4 bases and J 0 bases, leaving 16 bases between the germline ends. The V gene's germline CDR1 is LNHDA and CDR2 SQIVND (reference sequence).

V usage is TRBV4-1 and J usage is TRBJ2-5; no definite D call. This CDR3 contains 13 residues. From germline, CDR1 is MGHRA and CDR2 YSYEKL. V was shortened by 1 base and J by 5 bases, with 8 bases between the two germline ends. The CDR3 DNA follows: TGCGCCAGCAGCCAAGGTAGTGTGGAGACCCAGTACTTC. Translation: CASSQGSVETQYF.

As DNA, the CDR3 is TGTGCCAGCAGCGGCTTGGGACTAGCGGGAGCAGGGGAGCAGTTCTTC. Translation gives CASSGLGLAGAGEQFF. The V and J genes are TRBV14 and TRBJ2-1; 14 bases agree with TRBD2. Germline lookup yields CDR1 SGHDN and CDR2 FVKESK. The CDR3 spans 16 residues. Unmatched junction bases numbered 10, after V lost 5 bases and J lost 10 bases.

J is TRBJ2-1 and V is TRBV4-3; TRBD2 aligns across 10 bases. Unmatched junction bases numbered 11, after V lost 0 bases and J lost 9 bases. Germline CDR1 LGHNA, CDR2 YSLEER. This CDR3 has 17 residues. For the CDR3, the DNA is TGCGCCAGCAGCCAAGATTCACTCCTAGCGGGAGTTACTGAGCAGTTCTTC. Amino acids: CASSQDSLLAGVTEQFF.

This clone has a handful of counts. CDR3 DNA sequence: TGCAGCGTTGAAGATCCGGGACAGGGTCGGAATGAGCAGTTCTTC. Protein: CSVEDPGQGRNEQFF. V and J are TRBV29-1 and TRBJ2-1, with 9 bases fitting TRBD1. The V gene's germline CDR1 is SQVTM and CDR2 ANQGSEA. CDR3 length equals 15 residues. With V trimmed by 0 bases and J by 7 bases, 7 bases remained unmatched.

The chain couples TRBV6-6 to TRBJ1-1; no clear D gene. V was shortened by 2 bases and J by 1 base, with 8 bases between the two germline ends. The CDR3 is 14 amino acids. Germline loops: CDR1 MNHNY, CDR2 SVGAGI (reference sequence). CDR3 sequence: CASSYSRGNTEAFF. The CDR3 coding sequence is TGTGCCAGCAGTTACAGCCGGGGGAACACTGAAGCTTTCTTT.

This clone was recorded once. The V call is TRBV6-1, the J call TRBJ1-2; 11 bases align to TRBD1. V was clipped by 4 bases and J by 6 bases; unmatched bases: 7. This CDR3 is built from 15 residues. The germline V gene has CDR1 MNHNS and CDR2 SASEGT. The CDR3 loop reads CASSGYQGQGDGYTF. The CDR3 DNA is TGTGCCAGCAGTGGATACCAGGGACAGGGGGATGGCTACACCTTC.

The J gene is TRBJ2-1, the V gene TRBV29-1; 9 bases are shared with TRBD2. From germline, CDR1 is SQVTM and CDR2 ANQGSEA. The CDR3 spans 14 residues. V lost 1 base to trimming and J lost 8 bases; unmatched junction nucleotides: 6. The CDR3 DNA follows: TGCAGCGTTGAAGTGAAGCGGGAGGTGGATGAGCAGTTCTTC. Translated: CSVEVKREVDEQFF.

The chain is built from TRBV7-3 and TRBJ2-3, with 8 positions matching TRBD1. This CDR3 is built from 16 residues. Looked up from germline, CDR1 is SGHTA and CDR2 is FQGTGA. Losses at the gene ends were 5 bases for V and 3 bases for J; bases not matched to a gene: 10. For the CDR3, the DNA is TGTGCCAGCAGCACAGGGAAGGGACAGGCTACAGATACGCAGTATTTT. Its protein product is CASSTGKGQATDTQYF. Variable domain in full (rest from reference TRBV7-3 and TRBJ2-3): GAGVSQTPSNKVTEKGKYVELRCDPISGHTALYWYRQSLGQGPEFLIYFQGTGAADDSGLPNDRFFAVRPEGSVSTLKIQRTERGDSAVYLCASSTGKGQATDTQYFGPGTRLTVL.

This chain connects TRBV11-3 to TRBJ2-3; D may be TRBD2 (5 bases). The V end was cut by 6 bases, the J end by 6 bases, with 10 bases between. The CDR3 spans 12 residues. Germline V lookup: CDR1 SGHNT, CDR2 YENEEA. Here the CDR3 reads CASSREGDTQYF. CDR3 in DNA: TGTGCCAGCAGTCGAGAGGGTGATACGCAGTATTTT. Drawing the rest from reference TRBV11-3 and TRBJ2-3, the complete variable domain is EAGVVQSPRYKIIEKKQPVAFWCNPISGHNTLYWYLQNLGQGPELLIRYENEEAVDDSQLPKDRFSAERLKGVDSTLKIQPAELGDSAVYLCASSREGDTQYFGPGTRLTVL.

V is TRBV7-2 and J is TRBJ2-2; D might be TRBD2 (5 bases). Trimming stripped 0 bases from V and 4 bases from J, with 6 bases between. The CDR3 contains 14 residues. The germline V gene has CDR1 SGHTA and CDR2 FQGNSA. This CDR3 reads CASSLAGVTGELFF. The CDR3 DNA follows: TGTGCCAGCAGCTTAGCGGGAGTCACCGGGGAGCTGTTTTTT.

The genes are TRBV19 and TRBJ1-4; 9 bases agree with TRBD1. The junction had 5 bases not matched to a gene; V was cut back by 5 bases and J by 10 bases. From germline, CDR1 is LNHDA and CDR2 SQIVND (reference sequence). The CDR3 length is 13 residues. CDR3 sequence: CASSDRGEGKLFF. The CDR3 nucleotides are TGTGCCAGTAGTGACAGGGGGGAGGGAAAACTGTTTTTT.

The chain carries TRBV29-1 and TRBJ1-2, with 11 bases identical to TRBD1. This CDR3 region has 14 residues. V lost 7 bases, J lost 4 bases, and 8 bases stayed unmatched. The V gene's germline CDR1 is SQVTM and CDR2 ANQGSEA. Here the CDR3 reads CSAMKGQGGYGYTF. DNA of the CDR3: TGCAGCGCCATGAAGGGACAGGGGGGCTATGGCTACACCTTC. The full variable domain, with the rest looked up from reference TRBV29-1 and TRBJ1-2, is SAVISQKPSRDICQRGTSLTIQCQVDSQVTMMFWYRQQPGQSLTLIATANQGSEATYESGFVIDKFPISRPNLTFSTLTVSNMSPEDSSIYLCSAMKGQGGYGYTFGSGTRLTVV.

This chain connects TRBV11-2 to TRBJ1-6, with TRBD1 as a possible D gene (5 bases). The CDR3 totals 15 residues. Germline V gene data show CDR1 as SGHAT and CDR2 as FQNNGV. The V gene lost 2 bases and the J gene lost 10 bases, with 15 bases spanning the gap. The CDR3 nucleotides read TGTGCCAGCAGCTTACAGGGATCGCGAAGCTCACCCCTCCACTTT. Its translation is CASSLQGSRSSPLHF.

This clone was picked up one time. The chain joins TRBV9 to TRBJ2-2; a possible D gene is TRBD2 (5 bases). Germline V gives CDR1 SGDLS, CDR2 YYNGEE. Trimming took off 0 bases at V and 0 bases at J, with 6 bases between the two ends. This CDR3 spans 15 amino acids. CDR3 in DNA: TGTGCCAGCAGCGTAGCTAGCCCGAACACCGGGGAGCTGTTTTTT. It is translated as CASSVASPNTGELFF.

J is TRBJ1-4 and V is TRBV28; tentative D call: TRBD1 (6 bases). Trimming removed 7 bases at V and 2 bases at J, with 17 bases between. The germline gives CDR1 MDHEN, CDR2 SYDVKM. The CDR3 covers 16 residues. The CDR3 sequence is CASIKFTGLTNEKLFF. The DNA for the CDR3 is TGTGCCAGCATCAAATTTACAGGGCTGACTAATGAAAAACTGTTTTTT.

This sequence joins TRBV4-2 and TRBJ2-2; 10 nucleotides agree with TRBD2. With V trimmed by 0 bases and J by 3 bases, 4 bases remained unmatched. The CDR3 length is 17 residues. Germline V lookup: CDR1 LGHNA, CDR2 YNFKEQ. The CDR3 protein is CASSQDMTSGYTGELFF. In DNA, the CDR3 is TGTGCCAGCAGCCAAGATATGACTAGCGGGTACACCGGGGAGCTGTTTTTT.

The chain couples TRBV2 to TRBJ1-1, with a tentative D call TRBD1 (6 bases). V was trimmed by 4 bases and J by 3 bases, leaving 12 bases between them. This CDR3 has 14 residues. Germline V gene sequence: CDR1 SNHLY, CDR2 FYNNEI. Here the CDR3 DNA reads TGTGCCAGCAGTGTAGGGGGATGGGACACTGAAGCTTTCTTT. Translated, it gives CASSVGGWDTEAFF.